This is a list of T cell receptor beta chains from one sample in a study of T cell responses to AZD1222 COVID-19 vaccine. The data were produced by immunoSEQ multiplex PCR, yet TCRdb's version contains in-frame clones alone and is incomplete. Among around 130,000 clones, more than 70% were seen once, and the ten largest hold about 3.4%. The input for sequencing was peripheral blood, taken 28 days after the second AZD1222 dose. These receptors came from an adult who received the AZD1222 COVID-19 vaccine. Each CDR3 is given with its conserved first and last residue. The D gene is left open where the match is weak. Size tells how often a clone was seen (once, few, many) or the class of an expanded clone, and some rows leave it out.

clone_size j_call d_call v_call cdr3_nt cdr3_aa
NA TRBJ1-2 NA TRBV5-6 TGTGCCAGCACGTCGGATAACTATGGCTACACCTTC CASTSDNYGYTF
NA TRBJ1-3 NA TRBV7-2 TGTGCCAGCAGCTTAGGAGGGTCCTCCACAAACACCATATATTTT CASSLGGSSTNTIYF
NA TRBJ1-1 NA TRBV12-3/TRBV12-4 TGTGCCAGCAGTTTGTTGGACACTGAAGCTTTCTTT CASSLLDTEAFF
NA TRBJ1-4 TRBD1 TRBV2 TGTGCCAGCAGTCGGGACAGGTGGGAAAAACTGTTTTTT CASSRDRWEKLFF
NA TRBJ2-1 NA TRBV6-5 TGTGCCAGCTCTAGGGGTAATGAGCAGTTCTTC CASSRGNEQFF
few TRBJ1-2 NA TRBV29-1 TGCAGCGGCAGTAATTTTTATGGCTACACCTTC CSGSNFYGYTF
few TRBJ1-5 NA TRBV28 TGTGCCAGCACCATGAATAGCAATCAGCCCCAGCATTTT CASTMNSNQPQHF
NA TRBJ2-3 NA TRBV4-3 TGCGCCAGCAGTCCAAGATCTAGGGGGAAGTTTACTAGCACAGATACGCAGTATTTT CASSPRSRGKFTSTDTQYF
NA TRBJ1-4 NA TRBV6-6 TGTGCCAGCACTCCCGGGGGGGAAAAACTGTTTTTT CASTPGGEKLFF
NA TRBJ1-5 NA TRBV30 TGTGCCTTTTCAGGGACGGAGAATCAGCCCCAGCATTTT CAFSGTENQPQHF
NA TRBJ1-1 NA TRBV30 TGTGCCGGGGGTGGGGGTGAAGCTTTCTTT CAGGGGEAFF
NA TRBJ1-6 TRBD1 TRBV19 TGTGCCAGTAGTGGACAGGGCACTTCACCCCTCCACTTT CASSGQGTSPLHF
few TRBJ1-4 NA TRBV11-1 TGTGCCAGCAGCTTTGGAAGGGTTAATGAAAAACTGTTTTTT CASSFGRVNEKLFF
NA TRBJ2-1 NA TRBV5-1 TGCGCCAGCAGCTGGGGGGGACAGGACAATGAGCAGTTCTTC CASSWGGQDNEQFF
NA TRBJ2-7 TRBD2 TRBV19 TGTGCCAGTATGCGGGAGGGCCCCCCCTACGAGCAGTACTTC CASMREGPPYEQYF